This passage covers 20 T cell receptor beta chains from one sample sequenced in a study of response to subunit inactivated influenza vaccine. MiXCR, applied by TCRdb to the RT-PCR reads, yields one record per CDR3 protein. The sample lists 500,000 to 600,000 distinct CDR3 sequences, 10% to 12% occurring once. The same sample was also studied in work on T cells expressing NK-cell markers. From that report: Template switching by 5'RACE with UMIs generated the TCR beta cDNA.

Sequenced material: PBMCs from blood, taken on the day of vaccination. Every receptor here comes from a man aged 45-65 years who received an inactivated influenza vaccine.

Written as DNA, the CDR3 is TGTGCCAGCAGTGAAGACTATCCGACCGGGGAGCTGTTTTTT. Encoded protein: CASSEDYPTGELFF. The V and J genes are TRBV2 and TRBJ2-2, with D unclear. Trimming removed 1 base at V and 5 bases at J, with 8 bases between. The length of the CDR3 is 14 residues. From germline, CDR1 is SNHLY and CDR2 FYNNEI.

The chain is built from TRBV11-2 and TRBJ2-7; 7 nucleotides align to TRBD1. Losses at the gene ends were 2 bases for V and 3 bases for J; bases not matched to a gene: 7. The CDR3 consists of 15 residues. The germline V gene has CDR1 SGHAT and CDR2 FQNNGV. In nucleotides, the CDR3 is TGTGCCAGCAGCTTAAGCGTCGCAGGGGGCTACGAGCAGTACTTC. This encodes CASSLSVAGGYEQYF.

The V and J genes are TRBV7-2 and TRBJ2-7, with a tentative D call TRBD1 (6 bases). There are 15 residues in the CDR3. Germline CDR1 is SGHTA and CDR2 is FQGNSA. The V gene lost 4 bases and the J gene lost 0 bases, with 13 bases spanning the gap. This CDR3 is CASSSREGGSYEQYF. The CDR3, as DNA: TGTGCCAGCAGCTCCCGGGAAGGGGGCTCCTACGAGCAGTACTTC. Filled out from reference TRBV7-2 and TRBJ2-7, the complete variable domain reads GAGVSQSPSNKVTEKGKDVELRCDPISGHTALYWYRQSLGQGLEFLIYFQGNSAPDKSGLPSDRFSAERTGGSVSTLTIQRTQQEDSAVYLCASSSREGGSYEQYFGPGTRLTVT.

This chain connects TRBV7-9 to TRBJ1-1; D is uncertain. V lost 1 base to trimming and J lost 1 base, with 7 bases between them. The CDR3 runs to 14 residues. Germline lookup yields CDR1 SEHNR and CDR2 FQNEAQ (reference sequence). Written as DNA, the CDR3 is TGTGCCAGCAGCTTAGGACACACGAACACTGAAGCTTTCTTT. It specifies CASSLGHTNTEAFF.

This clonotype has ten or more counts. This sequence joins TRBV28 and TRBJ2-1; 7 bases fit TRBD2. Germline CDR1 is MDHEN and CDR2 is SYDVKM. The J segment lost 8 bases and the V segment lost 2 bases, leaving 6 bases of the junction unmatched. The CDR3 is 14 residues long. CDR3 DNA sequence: TGTGCCAGCAGTTTAGCGGGAGAATTAGATGAGCAGTTCTTC. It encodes CASSLAGELDEQFF.

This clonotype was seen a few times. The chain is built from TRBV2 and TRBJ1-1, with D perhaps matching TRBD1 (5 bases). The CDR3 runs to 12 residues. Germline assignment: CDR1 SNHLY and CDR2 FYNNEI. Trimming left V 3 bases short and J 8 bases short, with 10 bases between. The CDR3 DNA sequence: TGTGCCAGCAGTGAGCGGGGCGGAGAAGCTTTCTTT. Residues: CASSERGGEAFF.

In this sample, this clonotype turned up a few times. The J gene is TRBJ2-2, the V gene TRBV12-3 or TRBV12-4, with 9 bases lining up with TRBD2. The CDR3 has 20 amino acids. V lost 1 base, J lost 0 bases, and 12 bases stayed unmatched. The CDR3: CASSLGSLAGPLSNTGELFF. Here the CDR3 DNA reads TGTGCCAGCAGTTTAGGCTCTCTAGCGGGGCCACTATCGAACACCGGGGAGCTGTTTTTT.

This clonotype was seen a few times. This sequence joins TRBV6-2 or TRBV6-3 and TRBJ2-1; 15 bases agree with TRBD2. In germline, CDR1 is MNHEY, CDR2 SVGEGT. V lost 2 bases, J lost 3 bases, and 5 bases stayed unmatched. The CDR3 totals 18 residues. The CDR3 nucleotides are TGTGCCAGCAGTTACCAGGGGACTAGCGGGAGGCACTACAATGAGCAGTTCTTC. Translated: CASSYQGTSGRHYNEQFF.

The CDR3: CAIGRGAAPYEQYF. The CDR3, as DNA: TGTGCCATCGGTCGAGGGGCGGCACCCTACGAGCAGTACTTC. This rearrangement joins TRBV10-3 to TRBJ2-7; D is tentatively TRBD1 or TRBD2 (5 bases each). From germline, CDR1 is ENHRY and CDR2 SYGVKD. Trimming removed 8 bases at V and 2 bases at J, with 16 bases between. The CDR3 totals 14 residues.

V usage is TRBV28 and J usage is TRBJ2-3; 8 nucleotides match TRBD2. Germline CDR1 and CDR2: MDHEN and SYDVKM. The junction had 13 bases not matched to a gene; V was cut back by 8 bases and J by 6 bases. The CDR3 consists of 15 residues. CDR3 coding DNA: TGTGCCAGCGGCGACCGGACTAGCCGGCCGGATACGCAGTATTTT. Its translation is CASGDRTSRPDTQYF. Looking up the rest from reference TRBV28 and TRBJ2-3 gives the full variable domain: DVKVTQSSRYLVKRTGEKVFLECVQDMDHENMFWYRQDPGLGLRLIYFSYDVKMKEKGDIPEGYSVSREKKERFSLILESASTNQTSMYLCASGDRTSRPDTQYFGPGTRLTVL.

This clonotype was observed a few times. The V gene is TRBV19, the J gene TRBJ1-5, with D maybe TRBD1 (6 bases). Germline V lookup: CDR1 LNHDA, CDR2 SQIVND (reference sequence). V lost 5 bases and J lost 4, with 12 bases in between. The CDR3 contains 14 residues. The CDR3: CASSSDRRNQPQHF. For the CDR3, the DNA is TGTGCCAGTAGTTCGGACAGACGGAATCAGCCCCAGCATTTT.

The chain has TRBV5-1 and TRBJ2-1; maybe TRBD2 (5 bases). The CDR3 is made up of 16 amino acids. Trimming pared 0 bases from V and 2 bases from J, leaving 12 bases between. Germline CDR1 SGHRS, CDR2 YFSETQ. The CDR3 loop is CASSLGASFTYNEQFF. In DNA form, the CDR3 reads TGCGCCAGCAGCTTGGGAGCTAGCTTCACCTACAATGAGCAGTTCTTC.

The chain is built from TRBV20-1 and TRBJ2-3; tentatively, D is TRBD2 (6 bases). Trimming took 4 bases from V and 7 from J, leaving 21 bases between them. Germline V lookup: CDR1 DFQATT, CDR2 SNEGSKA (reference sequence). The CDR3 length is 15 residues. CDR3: CSANPRERPPYTQYF. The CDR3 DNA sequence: TGCAGTGCTAACCCCCGGGAGCGACCCCCTTATACGCAGTATTTT.

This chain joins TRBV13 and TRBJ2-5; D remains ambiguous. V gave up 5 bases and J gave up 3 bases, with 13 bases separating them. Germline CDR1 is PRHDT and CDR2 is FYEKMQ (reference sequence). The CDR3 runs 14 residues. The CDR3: CASSPEDVKETQYF. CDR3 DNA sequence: TGTGCCAGCAGCCCCGAAGACGTGAAAGAGACCCAGTACTTC.

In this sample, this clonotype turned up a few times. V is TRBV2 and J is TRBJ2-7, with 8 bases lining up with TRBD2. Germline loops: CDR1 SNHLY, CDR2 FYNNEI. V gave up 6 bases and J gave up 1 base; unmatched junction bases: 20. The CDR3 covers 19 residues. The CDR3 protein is CASRGGAGSGTGSSYEQYF. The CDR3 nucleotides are TGTGCCAGCAGAGGGGGGGCCGGTAGCGGGACCGGTAGTTCCTACGAGCAGTACTTC.

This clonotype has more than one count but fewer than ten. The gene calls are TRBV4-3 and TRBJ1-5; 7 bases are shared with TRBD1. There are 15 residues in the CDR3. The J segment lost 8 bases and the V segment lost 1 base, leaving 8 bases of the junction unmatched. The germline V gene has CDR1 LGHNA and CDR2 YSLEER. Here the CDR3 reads CASSQGLDREEPQHF. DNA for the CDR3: TGCGCCAGCAGCCAAGGATTAGACAGGGAAGAGCCCCAGCATTTT.

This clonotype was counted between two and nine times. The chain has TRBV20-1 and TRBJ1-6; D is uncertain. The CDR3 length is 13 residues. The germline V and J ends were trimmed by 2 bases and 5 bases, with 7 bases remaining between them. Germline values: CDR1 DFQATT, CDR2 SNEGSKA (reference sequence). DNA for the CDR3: TGCAGTGCTAGACAGCTTCATAATTCACCCCTCCACTTT. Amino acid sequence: CSARQLHNSPLHF.

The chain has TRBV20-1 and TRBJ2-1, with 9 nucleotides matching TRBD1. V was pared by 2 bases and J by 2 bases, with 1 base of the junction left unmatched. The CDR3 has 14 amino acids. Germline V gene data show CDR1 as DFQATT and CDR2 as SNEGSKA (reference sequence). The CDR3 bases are TGCAGTGCTAGACGGACAGGGGCCTACAATGAGCAGTTCTTC. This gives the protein CSARRTGAYNEQFF.

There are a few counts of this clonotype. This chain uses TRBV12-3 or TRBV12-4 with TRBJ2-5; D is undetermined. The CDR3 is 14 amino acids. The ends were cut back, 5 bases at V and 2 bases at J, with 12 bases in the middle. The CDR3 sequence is CASSPYNDQETQYF. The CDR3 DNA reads TGTGCCAGCAGTCCGTACAACGATCAAGAGACCCAGTACTTC.

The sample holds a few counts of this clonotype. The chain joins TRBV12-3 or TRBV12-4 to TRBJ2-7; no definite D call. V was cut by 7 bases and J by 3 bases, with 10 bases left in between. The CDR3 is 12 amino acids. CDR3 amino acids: CASTNSHYEQYF. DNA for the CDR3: TGTGCCAGCACTAACTCCCACTACGAGCAGTACTTC.